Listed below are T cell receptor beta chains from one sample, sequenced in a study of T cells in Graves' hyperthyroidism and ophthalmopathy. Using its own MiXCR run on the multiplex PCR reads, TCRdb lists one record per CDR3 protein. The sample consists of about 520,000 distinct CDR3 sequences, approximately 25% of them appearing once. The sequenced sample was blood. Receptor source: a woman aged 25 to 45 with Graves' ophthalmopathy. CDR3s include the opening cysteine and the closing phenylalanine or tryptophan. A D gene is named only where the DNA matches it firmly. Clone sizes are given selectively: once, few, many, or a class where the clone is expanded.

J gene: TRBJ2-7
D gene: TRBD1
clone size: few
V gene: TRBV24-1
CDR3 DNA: TGTGCCACCAGTGACGGGGACAGGGAAGCTTTTGACGAGCAGTACTTC
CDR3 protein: CATSDGDREAFDEQYF

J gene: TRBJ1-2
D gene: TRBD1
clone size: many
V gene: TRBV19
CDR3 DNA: TGTGCCAGTAGATTGTCAGGGGGCTATGGCTACACCTTC
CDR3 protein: CASRLSGGYGYTF

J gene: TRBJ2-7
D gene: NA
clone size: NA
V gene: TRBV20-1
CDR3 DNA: TGCAGTGCTAGTAACCTGCCAGGGTCCTACGAGCAGTACTTC
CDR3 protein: CSASNLPGSYEQYF

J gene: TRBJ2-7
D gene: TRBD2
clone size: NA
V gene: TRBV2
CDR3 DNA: TGTGCCAGCACCGGGGCTAGCGGGAGGGGCGAGCAGTACTTC
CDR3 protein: CASTGASGRGEQYF

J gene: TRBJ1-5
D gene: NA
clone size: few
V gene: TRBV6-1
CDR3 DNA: TGTGCCAGCAGGATGAGAGATGGGGGCAATCAGCCCCAGCATTTT
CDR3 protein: CASRMRDGGNQPQHF

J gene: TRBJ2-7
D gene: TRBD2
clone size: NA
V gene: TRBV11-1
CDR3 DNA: TGTGCCAGCAGCCCCGCCAGCGGGAGTTTCTCCTACGAGCAGTACTTC
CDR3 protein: CASSPASGSFSYEQYF

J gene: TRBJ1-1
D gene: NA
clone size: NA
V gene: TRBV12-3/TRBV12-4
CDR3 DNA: TGTGCCAGCAGTTTATCGGGGGTGGTCACTGAAGCTTTCTTT
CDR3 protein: CASSLSGVVTEAFF

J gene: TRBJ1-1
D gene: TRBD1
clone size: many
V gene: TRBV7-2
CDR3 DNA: TGTGCCAGCAGCCCCGTGTCGACAGGGGAGGCTTTCTTT
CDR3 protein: CASSPVSTGEAFF

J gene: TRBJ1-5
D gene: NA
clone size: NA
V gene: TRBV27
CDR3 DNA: TGTGCCAGCACGTGGGGATTTAATCAGCCCCAGCATTTT
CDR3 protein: CASTWGFNQPQHF

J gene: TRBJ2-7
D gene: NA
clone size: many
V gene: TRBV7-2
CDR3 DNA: TGTGCCAGCAGCTTAGTCCGGGCCAGCTCCTACGAGCAGTACTTC
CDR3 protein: CASSLVRASSYEQYF

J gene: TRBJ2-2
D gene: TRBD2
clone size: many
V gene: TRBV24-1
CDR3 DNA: TGTGCCACCAGTGACGCCCGACTAGCGGCGAGCACCGGGGAGCTGTTTTTT
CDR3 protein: CATSDARLAASTGELFF

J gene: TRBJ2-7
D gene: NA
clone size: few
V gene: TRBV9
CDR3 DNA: TGTGCCAGCAGCGTCTCATCAAATCTGGGCCACGAGCAGTACTTC
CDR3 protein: CASSVSSNLGHEQYF

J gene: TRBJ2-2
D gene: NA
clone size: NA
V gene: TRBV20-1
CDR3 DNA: TGCAGTGCTAGAGATGAACAGCACACCGGGGAGCTGTTTTTT
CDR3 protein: CSARDEQHTGELFF

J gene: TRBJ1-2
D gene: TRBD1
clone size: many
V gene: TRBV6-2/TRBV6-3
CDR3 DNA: TGTGCCAGCAGAGACGGGACAGGGGGCTGCACCTTC
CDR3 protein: CASRDGTGGCTF

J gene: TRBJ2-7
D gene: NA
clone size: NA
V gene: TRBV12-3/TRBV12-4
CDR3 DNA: TGTGCCAGCAGTTTGGCGGTTTGGGGGCTAGAAGAGCAGTACTTC
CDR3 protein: CASSLAVWGLEEQYF

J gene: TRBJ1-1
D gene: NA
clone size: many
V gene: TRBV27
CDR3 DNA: TGTGCCAGCAGCCTAGGGAGGGATTTGAACACTGAAGCTTTCTTT
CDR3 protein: CASSLGRDLNTEAFF

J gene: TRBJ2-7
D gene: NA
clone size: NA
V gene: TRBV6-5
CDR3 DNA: TGTGCCAGCAGTAACCCGACAGAAACCTCCTACGAGCAGTACTTC
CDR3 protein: CASSNPTETSYEQYF

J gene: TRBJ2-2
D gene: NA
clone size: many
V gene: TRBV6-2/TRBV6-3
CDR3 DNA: TGTGCCAGCAGTTACAGGGCGGGGCCCGCCTACACCGGGGAGCTGTTTTTT
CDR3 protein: CASSYRAGPAYTGELFF

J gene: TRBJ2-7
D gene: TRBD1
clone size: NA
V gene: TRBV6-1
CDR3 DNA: TGTGCCAGCACCGACAGGGTAGCTGGGCGGACCCACTACGAGCAGTACTTC
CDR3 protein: CASTDRVAGRTHYEQYF

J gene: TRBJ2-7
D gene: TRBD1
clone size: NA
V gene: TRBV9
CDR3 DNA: TGTGCCAGCAGCGCTAGGACAGGGTTAGCCGAGCAGTACTTC
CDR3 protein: CASSARTGLAEQYF

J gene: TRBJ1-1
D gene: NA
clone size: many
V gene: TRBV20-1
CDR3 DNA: TGCAGTGCTACGGAAGTGGGACAAGGAAATGAAGCTTTCTTT
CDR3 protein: CSATEVGQGNEAFF

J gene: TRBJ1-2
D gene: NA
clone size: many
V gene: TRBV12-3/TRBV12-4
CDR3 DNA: TGTGCCAGCAGTTTACAACAGGAGATCTATGGCTACACCTTC
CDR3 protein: CASSLQQEIYGYTF

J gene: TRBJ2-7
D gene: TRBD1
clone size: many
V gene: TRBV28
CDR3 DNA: TGTGCCAGCATCGGACAGGGACAGGCCCCCTACGAGCAGTACTTC
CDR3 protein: CASIGQGQAPYEQYF

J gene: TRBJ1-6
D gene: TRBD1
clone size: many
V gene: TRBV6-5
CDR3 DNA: TGTGCCAGCAGTTTCACCGGGACAGGGAATTCACCCCTCCACTTT
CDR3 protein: CASSFTGTGNSPLHF

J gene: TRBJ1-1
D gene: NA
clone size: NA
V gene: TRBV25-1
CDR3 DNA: TGTGCCAGCAGTGAAAGACAGGAGAATGAAGCTTTCTTT
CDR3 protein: CASSERQENEAFF

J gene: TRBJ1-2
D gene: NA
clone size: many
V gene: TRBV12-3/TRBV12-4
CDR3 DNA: TGTGCCAGCAGTTTGGGCGGGAGCCACTATGGCTACACCTTC
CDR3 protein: CASSLGGSHYGYTF

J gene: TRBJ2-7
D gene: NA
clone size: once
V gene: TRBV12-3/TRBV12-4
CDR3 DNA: TGTGCCAGCAGTCTTCGGGGGGCAACCTACTACGAGCAGTACTTC
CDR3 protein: CASSLRGATYYEQYF